The present T cell receptor (beta chain) was sequenced within a study of T cell repertoires in cytomegalovirus infection. Across the study: CMV epitopes that were recently identified and HLA-C-restricted were used alongside well-studied HLA-B-restricted ones. It can be stated that public TCR beta signatures indicated CMV infection as well as a matching HLA type. Study-level findings and limits: The ex vivo response showed dominance by HLA-C-restricted CMV-specific TCR beta clonotypes. Cumulative frequency (of public TCR beta family members) identified carriers of CMV plus the relevant HLA.

CDR3 length equals 19 residues. V trimming: 4 bases; J trimming: 4 bases; junction bases outside the gene matches: 20. In germline, CDR1 is SGHKS, CDR2 YYEKEE (reference sequence). TCRdb re-called the reads with MiXCR, one entry per CDR3 protein. In the table there are roughly 78,000 distinct CDR3 sequences, approximately 40% of which are singletons. A note on this clonotype: Its antigen is unknown.

The chain employs TRBV5-5 and TRBJ2-1; 7 nucleotides align to TRBD2. The sequence derives from a human donor in good health (CMV status not recorded). Some clones in this sample may be carry-over from other donors' samples. This specimen consisted of CD8+ T cells from cultured PBMCs, obtained from culture after CMV antigen stimulation. CDR3: CASSHPEDAGTGGYNEQFF. The CDR3 coding sequence is TGTGCCAGCAGCCACCCGGAGGACGCGGGGACGGGGGGTTACAATGAGCAGTTCTTC.